This T cell receptor (beta chain) came from a study of T cell changes during pregnancy in multiple sclerosis. Germline V CDR1 and CDR2: MGHRA, YSYEKL. The V gene lost 0 bases and the J gene lost 7 bases, with 31 bases spanning the gap. This CDR3 has 20 residues. The method was immunoSEQ multiplex PCR; TCRdb's version includes in-frame clones alone and lacks a portion of them. The sample consists of some 60,000 clones, just over 90% of them appearing once. This TCR derives from a female donor in good health, enrolled as a control in a pregnancy study. This chain uses TRBV4-1 with TRBJ2-7, with D possibly being TRBD1 (6 bases). Sequencing was performed on peripheral blood, taken in the first trimester of pregnancy. The CDR3 DNA sequence: TGCGCCAGCAGCCAAGATCTCGACTGGGGGCGGAGCTCCCGGTCGGGTGAGCAGTACTTC. Protein product: CASSQDLDWGRSSRSGEQYF.